This passage covers 27 T cell receptor beta chains from one sample sequenced in a study of blood T cell repertoires in COVID-19. Sequenced by immunoSEQ multiplex PCR; TCRdb stores in-frame clones only, minus some. The data contain about 74,000 clones, approximately 84% of them singletons. Input material: peripheral blood. The receptors were sampled from a human donor in a cohort sampled during active COVID-19.

The chain employs TRBV29-1 and TRBJ2-1; TRBD2 matches 14 bases. Germline lookup yields CDR1 SQVTM and CDR2 ANQGSEA. Trimming removed 7 bases from V and 13 bases from J; junction bases left unmatched: 12. CDR3 length equals 14 residues. The CDR3 sequence is CSAGTSGGPIPQFF. CDR3 nucleotides: TGCAGCGCCGGGACTAGCGGGGGACCTATCCCACAGTTCTTC.

On this clone: At one boundary the junction diverges from the germline segment, which might be a read error. The chain links TRBV9 to TRBJ2-7; 8 nucleotides align to TRBD1. Germline V lookup: CDR1 SGDLS, CDR2 YYNGEE. This CDR3 region has 14 residues. In DNA form, the CDR3 reads TGTGCCAGCAGCGTTGGACAGGGCTCCTACAAGCAGTACTTC. Translated, it gives CASSVGQGSYKQYF.

The chain couples TRBV28 to TRBJ2-3; 11 nucleotides match TRBD2. Germline CDR1 is MDHEN and CDR2 is SYDVKM. The CDR3 sequence is 19 residues long. J was trimmed by 5 bases and V by 1 base; bases with no gene match: 14. CDR3 DNA sequence: TGTGCCAGCAGTTTATATGGGACGAATAGCGGGGGGGCGAAAGATACGCAGTATTTT. Translated: CASSLYGTNSGGAKDTQYF.

The genes are TRBV13 and TRBJ2-2; maybe TRBD2 (7 bases). Germline values: CDR1 PRHDT, CDR2 FYEKMQ (reference sequence). V lost 3 bases, J lost 4 bases, and 9 bases lay in between. The CDR3 is made up of 14 amino acids. The CDR3 reads CASSFRGGTGELFF. In nucleotides, the CDR3 is TGTGCCAGCAGCTTTAGGGGGGGCACCGGGGAGCTGTTTTTT.

This clone was seen only a few times. The chain uses TRBV29-1 and TRBJ1-5; the match to TRBD1 covers 7 bases. The length of the CDR3 is 14 residues. Germline CDR1 is SQVTM and CDR2 is ANQGSEA. V lost 5 bases, J lost 0 bases, and 4 bases stayed unmatched. The DNA of the CDR3 is TGCAGCGTTCTGACAGGGACTAGCAATCAGCCCCAGCATTTT. This gives the protein CSVLTGTSNQPQHF.

The chain recombines TRBV5-6 with TRBJ2-7; 7 positions match TRBD1. V was pared by 1 base and J by 0 bases, with 7 bases of the junction left unmatched. The germline V gene has CDR1 SGHDT and CDR2 YYEEEE. CDR3 length: 16 residues. CDR3 residues: CASSLWGTDNSYEQYF. CDR3 coding DNA: TGTGCCAGCAGCTTGTGGGGGACAGACAACTCCTACGAGCAGTACTTC.

Here the CDR3 reads CASSHSRQGARIAAFF. For the CDR3, the DNA is TGTGCCAGCAGCCACTCCCGACAGGGGGCGAGGATTGCAGCTTTCTTT. The chain combines TRBV3-1 (or the pseudogene TRBV3-2) with TRBJ1-1; 10 bases align to TRBD1. The CDR3 is 16 amino acids. The junction had 14 bases not matched to a gene; V was cut back by 3 bases and J by 10 bases. Germline-derived CDR1 and CDR2 are LGHDT and YNNKEL (reference sequence).

This clone was picked up a small number of times. The chain carries TRBV27 and TRBJ1-1, with TRBD1 matching over 8 bases. The germline gives CDR1 MNHEY, CDR2 SMNVEV (reference sequence). V lost 7 bases, J lost 1 base, and 5 bases stayed unmatched. The CDR3 is 14 amino acids. CDR3 DNA sequence: TGTGCCAGCAATCGACAGGGGCCGAACACTGAAGCTTTCTTT. This gives the protein CASNRQGPNTEAFF.

The chain employs TRBV2 and TRBJ1-4, with D unresolved. The CDR3 consists of 15 residues. V dropped 7 bases and J dropped 0 bases, with 12 bases sitting between them. CDR1 is SNHLY, CDR2 FYNNEI, per germline. DNA of the CDR3: TGTGCCAGCAACCGCGACGGGGCAACTAATGAAAAACTGTTTTTT. This translates into CASNRDGATNEKLFF.

The rearrangement joins TRBV5-4 to TRBJ2-7, with D unclear. Trimming removed 5 bases from V and 4 bases from J, with 7 bases in between. The CDR3 consists of 11 residues. CDR1 and CDR2 (germline): SGHNT, YYREEE (reference sequence). CDR3 nucleotide sequence: TGTGCCAGCAGTTCCTATTACGAGCAGTACTTC. It is translated as CASSSYYEQYF.

This sequence joins TRBV27 and TRBJ2-5, with D possibly being TRBD1 (6 bases). V was shortened by 5 bases and J by 5 bases, with 15 bases between the two germline ends. The CDR3 covers 14 residues. Germline CDR1 is MNHEY and CDR2 is SMNVEV (reference sequence). The CDR3 loop is CASSIQGAWETQYF. CDR3 nucleotide sequence: TGTGCCAGCAGTATACAGGGAGCTTGGGAGACCCAGTACTTC.

The chain is built from TRBV3-1 (or the pseudogene TRBV3-2) and TRBJ1-1; possibly TRBD1 for D (5 bases). The germline V and J ends were trimmed by 6 bases and 6 bases, with 20 bases remaining between them. The CDR3 contains 15 residues. CDR1 LGHDT and CDR2 YNNKEL come from the germline V gene (reference sequence). CDR3 in amino acids: CASSPRDLGTSEAFF. CDR3 in DNA: TGTGCCAGCAGTCCCAGGGATTTAGGAACATCTGAAGCTTTCTTT.

The chain joins TRBV25-1 to TRBJ1-1, with D perhaps TRBD1 (6 bases). The germline V gene has CDR1 MGHDK and CDR2 SYGVNS. CDR3 length equals 15 residues. V lost 4 bases to trimming and J lost 1 base, with 13 bases between them. CDR3 in DNA: TGTGCCAGCAGTGGTCACAGGGCTGGGAACACTGAAGCTTTCTTT. Translated: CASSGHRAGNTEAFF.

The chain has TRBV6-2 or TRBV6-3 and TRBJ2-5; 11 nucleotides line up with TRBD2. Germline V gene lookup returns CDR1 MNHEY and CDR2 SVGEGT. Trimming cost V 3 bases and J 7 bases; bases outside gene matches: 16. The CDR3 totals 18 residues. The CDR3 coding sequence is TGTGCCAGCAGTTATGGGCTAGCGGGGGGCCCTGGTGGTCGGACCCAGTACTTC. It is translated as CASSYGLAGGPGGRTQYF.

This chain uses TRBV10-3 with TRBJ1-1, with 8 bases lining up with TRBD1. This CDR3 comprises 15 residues. V was clipped by 3 bases and J by 2 bases; unmatched bases: 5. Germline CDR1 ENHRY, CDR2 SYGVKD. CDR3 protein: CAISDPTGVNTEAFF. The CDR3 region has the DNA TGTGCCATCAGTGACCCGACAGGGGTAAACACTGAAGCTTTCTTT.

The sample holds a few counts of this clone. This sequence joins TRBV12-5 and TRBJ2-7; 9 positions agree with TRBD1. Germline lookup yields CDR1 LGHNT and CDR2 FRNRAP. Trimming at V came to 0 bases and at J to 2 bases, leaving 11 bases not matched to a gene. There are 18 residues in the CDR3. CDR3 region: CASGLVNLGQGKTYEQYF. The CDR3 DNA sequence: TGTGCTAGTGGTTTGGTCAATTTGGGACAGGGTAAAACCTACGAGCAGTACTTC.

The chain joins TRBV5-1 to TRBJ2-2, with D tentatively TRBD1 (6 bases). The CDR3 totals 15 residues. Germline-derived CDR1 and CDR2 are SGHRS and YFSETQ. V was shortened by 4 bases and J by 6 bases, with 16 bases between the two germline ends. CDR3 coding DNA: TGCGCCAGCAGCCGAACAGGGACGGTACCCGGGGAGCTGTTTTTT. This sequence encodes CASSRTGTVPGELFF. The whole variable domain, filled in from reference TRBV5-1 and TRBJ2-2, reads KAGVTQTPRYLIKTRGQQVTLSCSPISGHRSVSWYQQTPGQGLQFLFEYFSETQRNKGNFPGRFSGRQFSNSRSEMNVSTLELGDSALYLCASSRTGTVPGELFFGEGSRLTVL.

V and J are TRBV7-9 and TRBJ2-3; D not resolved. The CDR3 is made up of 16 amino acids. The V end lost 1 base, the J end lost 1 base, and 12 bases lay between the germline ends. CDR1 and CDR2 (germline): SEHNR, FQNEAQ (reference sequence). The CDR3 nucleotides are TGTGCCAGCAGCTTAGGACTTGCCACACGCACAGATACGCAGTATTTT. Residues: CASSLGLATRTDTQYF.

The V gene is TRBV28, the J gene TRBJ2-7; 8 bases are shared with TRBD2. The germline CDR1 and CDR2 sequences are MDHEN and SYDVKM. The CDR3 length is 14 residues. J lost 1 base, V lost 3 bases, and 2 bases had no gene match. For the CDR3, the DNA is TGTGCCAGCAGTTTGACTAGCGTTTCCTACGAGCAGTACTTC. Its protein is CASSLTSVSYEQYF.

The chain links TRBV5-1 to TRBJ2-5; 7 nucleotides agree with TRBD2. Trimming at V came to 0 bases and at J to 4 bases, leaving 6 bases not matched to a gene. Germline lookup yields CDR1 SGHRS and CDR2 YFSETQ. The CDR3 sequence is 15 residues long. CDR3 in amino acids: CASSLDPTGGETQYF. The CDR3 DNA is TGCGCCAGCAGCTTGGATCCCACGGGGGGAGAGACCCAGTACTTC.

This chain uses TRBV4-2 with TRBJ1-5, with TRBD1 as a possible D gene (6 bases). CDR1 is LGHNA and CDR2 is YNFKEQ in the germline V gene. The length of the CDR3 is 15 residues. V lost 0 bases, J lost 4 bases, and 10 bases lay in between. The CDR3 sequence: CASSQDWDKNQPQHF. The CDR3 DNA reads TGTGCCAGCAGCCAAGACTGGGACAAAAATCAGCCCCAGCATTTT.

The chain recombines TRBV9 with TRBJ2-3; TRBD2 matches at 8 bases. Germline-derived CDR1 and CDR2 are SGDLS and YYNGEE. The CDR3 is 16 amino acids. J gave up 2 bases and V 0 bases, and 5 bases lay outside the gene matches. The CDR3 DNA reads as TGTGCCAGCAGCGTAGGGAACGGGGGGGCCACAGATACGCAGTATTTT. It encodes CASSVGNGGATDTQYF.

The V gene is TRBV7-3, the J gene TRBJ2-1; the D is unclear. CDR1 and CDR2 (germline): SGHTA, FQGTGA. The V end was cut by 3 bases, the J end by 9 bases, with 9 bases between. The CDR3 contains 12 residues. This chain's CDR3 is CASSFTSGEQFF. In DNA form, the CDR3 reads TGTGCCAGCAGCTTCACCAGTGGTGAGCAGTTCTTC.

The chain is built from TRBV15 and TRBJ2-5; D is perhaps TRBD1 (6 bases). V shed 4 bases and J shed 1 base, with 13 bases lying between them. Germline assignment: CDR1 LNHNV and CDR2 YYDKDF (reference sequence). The CDR3 has 15 residues. The CDR3 nucleotides read TGTGCCACCAGCACAGAAAGACAGGTCCAAGAGACCCAGTACTTC. This codes for CATSTERQVQETQYF.

The chain combines TRBV2 with TRBJ1-5; TRBD1 matches 7 bases. With 5 bases clipped from V and 1 base from J, the junction kept 5 bases outside the gene matches. Germline V lookup: CDR1 SNHLY, CDR2 FYNNEI. The CDR3 covers 15 residues. CDR3 protein: CASSTGVRSNQPQHF. The CDR3 DNA sequence: TGTGCCAGCAGTACAGGGGTCAGGAGCAATCAGCCCCAGCATTTT.

The chain has TRBV27 and TRBJ1-5; no reliable D call. This CDR3 comprises 13 residues. V was trimmed by 3 bases and J by 3 bases, leaving 6 bases between them. The germline V gene encodes CDR1 MNHEY and CDR2 SMNVEV (reference sequence). The CDR3 loop is CASSLDYNQPQHF. As DNA, the CDR3 is TGTGCCAGCAGTTTGGACTACAATCAGCCCCAGCATTTT.

This sequence joins TRBV10-3 and TRBJ1-1; 7 nucleotides align to TRBD1. The CDR3 contains 15 residues. J lost 4 bases, V lost 3 bases, and 8 bases had no gene match. CDR1 and CDR2 (germline): ENHRY, SYGVKD. The CDR3 nucleotides are TGTGCCATCAGTGAACAGGGGTCTTCGGGCACTGAAGCTTTCTTT. Translated: CAISEQGSSGTEAFF.